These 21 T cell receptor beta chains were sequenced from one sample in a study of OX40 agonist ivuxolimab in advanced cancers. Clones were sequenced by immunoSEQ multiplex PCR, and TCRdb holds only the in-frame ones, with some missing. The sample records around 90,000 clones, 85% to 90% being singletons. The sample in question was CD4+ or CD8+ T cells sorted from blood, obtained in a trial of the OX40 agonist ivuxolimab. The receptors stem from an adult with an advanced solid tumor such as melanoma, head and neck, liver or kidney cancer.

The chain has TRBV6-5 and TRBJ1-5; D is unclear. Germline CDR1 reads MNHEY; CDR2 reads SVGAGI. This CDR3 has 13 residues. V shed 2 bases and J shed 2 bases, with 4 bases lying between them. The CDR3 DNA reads TGTGCCAGCAGTTACAGCCGCAATCAGCCCCAGCATTTT. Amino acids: CASSYSRNQPQHF.

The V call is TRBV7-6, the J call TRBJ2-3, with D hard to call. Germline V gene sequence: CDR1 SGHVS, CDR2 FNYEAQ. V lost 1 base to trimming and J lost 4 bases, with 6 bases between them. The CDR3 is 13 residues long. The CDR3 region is CASSLGAADTQYF. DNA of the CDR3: TGTGCCAGCAGCTTAGGGGCGGCAGATACGCAGTATTTT. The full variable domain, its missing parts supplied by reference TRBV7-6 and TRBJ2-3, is GAGVSQSPRYKVTKRGQDVALRCDPISGHVSLYWYRQALGQGPEFLTYFNYEAQQDKSGLPNDRFSAERPEGSISTLTIQRTEQRDSAMYRCASSLGAADTQYFGPGTRLTVL.

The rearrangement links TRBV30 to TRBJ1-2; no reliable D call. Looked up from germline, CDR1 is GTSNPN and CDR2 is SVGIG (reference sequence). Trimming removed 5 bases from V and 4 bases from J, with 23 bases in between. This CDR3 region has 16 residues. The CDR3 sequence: CAWSSEEDWVSYGYTF. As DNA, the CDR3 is TGTGCCTGGTCCAGCGAGGAGGACTGGGTTTCCTATGGCTACACCTTC.

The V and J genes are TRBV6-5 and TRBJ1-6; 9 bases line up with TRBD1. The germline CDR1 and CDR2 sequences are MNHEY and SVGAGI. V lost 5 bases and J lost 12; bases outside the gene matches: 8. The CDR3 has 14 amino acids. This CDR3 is CASSARDRVRPLHF. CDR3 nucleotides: TGTGCCAGCAGTGCCCGGGACAGGGTTCGACCCCTCCACTTT.

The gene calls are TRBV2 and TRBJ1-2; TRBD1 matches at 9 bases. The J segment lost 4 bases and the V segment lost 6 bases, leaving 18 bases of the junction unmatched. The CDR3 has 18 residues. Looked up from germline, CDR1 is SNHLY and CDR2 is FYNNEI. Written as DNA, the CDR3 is TGTGCCAGCAGAACACCGGGACAGGGCCTTCCGGGTGGCTATGGCTACACCTTC. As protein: CASRTPGQGLPGGYGYTF.

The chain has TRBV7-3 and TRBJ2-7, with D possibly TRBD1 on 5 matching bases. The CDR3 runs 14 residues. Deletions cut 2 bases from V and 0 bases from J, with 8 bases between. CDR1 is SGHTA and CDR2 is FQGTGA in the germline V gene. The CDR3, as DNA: TGTGCCAGCAGCTTAGGGGCTAGCTCCTACGAGCAGTACTTC. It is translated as CASSLGASSYEQYF.

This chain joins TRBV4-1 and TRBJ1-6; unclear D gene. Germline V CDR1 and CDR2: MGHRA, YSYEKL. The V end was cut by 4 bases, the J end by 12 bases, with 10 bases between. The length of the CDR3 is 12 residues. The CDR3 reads CASSLGPRPLHF. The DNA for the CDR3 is TGCGCCAGCAGCCTTGGTCCGAGACCCCTCCACTTT.

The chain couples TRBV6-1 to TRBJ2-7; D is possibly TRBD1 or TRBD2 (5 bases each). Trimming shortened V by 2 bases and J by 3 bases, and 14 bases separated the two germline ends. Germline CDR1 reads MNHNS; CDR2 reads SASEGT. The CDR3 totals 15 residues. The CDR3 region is CASSELRDGLYEQYF. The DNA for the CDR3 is TGTGCCAGCAGTGAACTAAGGGACGGCCTCTACGAGCAGTACTTC.

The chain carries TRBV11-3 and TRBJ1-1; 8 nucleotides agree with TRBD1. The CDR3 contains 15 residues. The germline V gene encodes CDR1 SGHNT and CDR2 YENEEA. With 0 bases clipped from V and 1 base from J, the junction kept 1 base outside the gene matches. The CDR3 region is CASSLEDRANTEAFF. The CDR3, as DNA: TGTGCCAGCAGCTTAGAGGACAGGGCGAACACTGAAGCTTTCTTT.

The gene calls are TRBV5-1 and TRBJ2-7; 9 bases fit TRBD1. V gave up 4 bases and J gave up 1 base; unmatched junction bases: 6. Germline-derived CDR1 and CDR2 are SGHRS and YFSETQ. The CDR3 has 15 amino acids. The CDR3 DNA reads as TGCGCCAGCAGCCCAGCTGGGACAGGGTCCTACGAGCAGTACTTC. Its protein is CASSPAGTGSYEQYF. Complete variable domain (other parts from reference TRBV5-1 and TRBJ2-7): KAGVTQTPRYLIKTRGQQVTLSCSPISGHRSVSWYQQTPGQGLQFLFEYFSETQRNKGNFPGRFSGRQFSNSRSEMNVSTLELGDSALYLCASSPAGTGSYEQYFGPGTRLTVT.

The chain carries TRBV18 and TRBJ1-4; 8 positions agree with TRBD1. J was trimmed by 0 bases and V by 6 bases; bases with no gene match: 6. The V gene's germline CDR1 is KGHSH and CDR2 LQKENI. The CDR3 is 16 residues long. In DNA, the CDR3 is TGTGCCAGCTCGAGGACAGGGCCGTCAACTAATGAAAAACTGTTTTTT. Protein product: CASSRTGPSTNEKLFF.

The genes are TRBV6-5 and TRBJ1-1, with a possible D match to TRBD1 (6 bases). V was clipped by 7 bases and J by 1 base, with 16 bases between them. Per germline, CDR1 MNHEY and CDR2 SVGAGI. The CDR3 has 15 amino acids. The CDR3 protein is CASTSLGGANTEAFF. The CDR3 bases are TGTGCCAGCACAAGTCTCGGGGGCGCGAACACTGAAGCTTTCTTT.

In DNA form, the CDR3 reads TGTGCCAGCAGTTTCCCTCCCCAGGGTGAACGAGATACGCAGTATTTT. Protein sequence: CASSFPPQGERDTQYF. The chain recombines TRBV28 with TRBJ2-3, with a tentative D call TRBD1 (5 bases). The V gene's germline CDR1 is MDHEN and CDR2 SYDVKM. The CDR3 has 16 residues. Trimming took 3 bases from V and 5 from J, leaving 18 bases between them.

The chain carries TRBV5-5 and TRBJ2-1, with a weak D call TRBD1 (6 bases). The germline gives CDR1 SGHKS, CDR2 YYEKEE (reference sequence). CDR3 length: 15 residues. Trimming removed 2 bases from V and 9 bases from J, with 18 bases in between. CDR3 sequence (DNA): TGTGCCAGCAGCTTTGACAGGAATGGTCATATTGAGCAGTTCTTC. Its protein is CASSFDRNGHIEQFF.

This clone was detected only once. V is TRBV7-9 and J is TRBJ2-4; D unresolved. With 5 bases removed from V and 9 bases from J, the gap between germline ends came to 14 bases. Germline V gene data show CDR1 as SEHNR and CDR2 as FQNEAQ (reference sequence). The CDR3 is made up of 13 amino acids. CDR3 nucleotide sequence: TGTGCCAGCAGCAGACCGGAGAGCAGCATTCAGTACTTC. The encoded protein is CASSRPESSIQYF.

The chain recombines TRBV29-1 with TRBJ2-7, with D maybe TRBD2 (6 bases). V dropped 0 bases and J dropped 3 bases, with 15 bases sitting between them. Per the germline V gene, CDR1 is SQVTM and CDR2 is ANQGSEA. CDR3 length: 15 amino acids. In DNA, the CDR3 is TGCAGCGTTGAAGATTCGGCGCGGGAAGGCTACGAGCAGTACTTC. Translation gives CSVEDSAREGYEQYF.

The DNA for the CDR3 is TGTGCCAGCAGCTTGTTGACGGGGAGTAGCACAGATACGCAGTATTTT. Protein product: CASSLLTGSSTDTQYF. The chain uses TRBV11-3 and TRBJ2-3, with D maybe TRBD2 (5 bases). V lost 3 bases and J 0 bases, leaving 13 bases between the germline ends. This CDR3 spans 16 amino acids. CDR1 SGHNT and CDR2 YENEEA come from the germline V gene.

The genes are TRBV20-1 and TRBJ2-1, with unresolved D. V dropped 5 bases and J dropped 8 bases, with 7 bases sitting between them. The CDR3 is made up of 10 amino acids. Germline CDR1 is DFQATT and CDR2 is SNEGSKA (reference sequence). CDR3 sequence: CSASEDEQFF. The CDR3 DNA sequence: TGCAGTGCTTCCGAGGATGAGCAGTTCTTC.

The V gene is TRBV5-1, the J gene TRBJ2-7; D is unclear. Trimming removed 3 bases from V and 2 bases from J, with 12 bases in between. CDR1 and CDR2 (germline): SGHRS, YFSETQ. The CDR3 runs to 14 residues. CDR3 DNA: TGCGCCAGCAGCTCTGGCGCGGTAACCTACGAGCAGTACTTC. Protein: CASSSGAVTYEQYF.

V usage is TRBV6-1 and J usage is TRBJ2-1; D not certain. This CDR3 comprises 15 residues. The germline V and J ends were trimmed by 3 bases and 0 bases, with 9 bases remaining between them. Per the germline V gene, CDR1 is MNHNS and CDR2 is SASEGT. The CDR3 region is CASSEEKGSYNEQFF. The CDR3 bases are TGTGCCAGCAGTGAGGAAAAAGGCTCCTACAATGAGCAGTTCTTC.

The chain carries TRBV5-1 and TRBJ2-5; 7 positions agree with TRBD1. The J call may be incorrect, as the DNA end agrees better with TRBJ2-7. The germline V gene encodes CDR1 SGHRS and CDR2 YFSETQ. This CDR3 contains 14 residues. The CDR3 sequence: CASSYMTGFGEQYF. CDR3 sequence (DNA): TGCGCCAGCAGCTACATGACAGGGTTTGGCGAGCAGTACTTC.